This TCR beta chain was captured by sequencing in a study of blood T cells in healthy people across ages. Then a second PCR, running roughly 7 to 11 cycles, was carried out with a sample-barcoded 5' primer and a J-beta primer mix. TCRdb passed the 5' RACE reads through MiXCR, listing each CDR3 protein once. The profile shows over 700,000 distinct CDR3 sequences, approximately 53% of them singletons. CDR1 is SGHTA, CDR2 FQGTGA, per germline. CDR3 size: 15 residues. Trimming at V came to 5 bases and at J to 10 bases, leaving 10 bases not matched to a gene. This chain uses TRBV7-3 with TRBJ2-1; TRBD2 matches 11 bases. The sequenced sample was blood. The clonotype comes from an elderly man in good health. The CDR3 spells CASSRIAGGPREQFF. The CDR3 DNA follows: TGTGCCAGCAGCCGAATAGCGGGAGGGCCAAGAGAGCAGTTCTTC.